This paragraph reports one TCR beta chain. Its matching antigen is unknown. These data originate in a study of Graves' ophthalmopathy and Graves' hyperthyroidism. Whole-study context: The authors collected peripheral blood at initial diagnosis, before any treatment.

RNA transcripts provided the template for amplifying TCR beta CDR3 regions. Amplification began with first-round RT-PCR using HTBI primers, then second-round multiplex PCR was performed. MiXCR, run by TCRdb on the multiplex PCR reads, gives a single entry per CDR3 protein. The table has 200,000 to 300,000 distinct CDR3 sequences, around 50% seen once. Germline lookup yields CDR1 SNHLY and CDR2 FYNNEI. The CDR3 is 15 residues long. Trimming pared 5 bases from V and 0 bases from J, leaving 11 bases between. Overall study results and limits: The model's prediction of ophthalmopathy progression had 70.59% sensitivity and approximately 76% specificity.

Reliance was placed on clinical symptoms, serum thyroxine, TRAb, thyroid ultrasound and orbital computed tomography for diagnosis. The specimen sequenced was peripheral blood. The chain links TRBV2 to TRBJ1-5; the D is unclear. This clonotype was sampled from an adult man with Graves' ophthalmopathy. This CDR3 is CASSPRIYSNQPQHF. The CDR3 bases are TGTGCCAGCAGTCCCCGGATTTATAGCAATCAGCCCCAGCATTTT.